The rows below give T cell receptor beta chains drawn from one sample of a study of T cell responses to AZD1222 COVID-19 vaccine. The data were produced by immunoSEQ multiplex PCR, yet TCRdb's version contains in-frame clones alone and is incomplete. The sample includes 90,000 to 120,000 clones, under 95% seen only once; the top ten take 6.2%. Sample: peripheral blood, taken 28 days after the second AZD1222 dose. The source is an adult who received the AZD1222 COVID-19 vaccine. Each CDR3 is given with its conserved first and last residue. Fields, in order: D gene, V gene, J gene, CDR3 protein. The D gene is left open where the match is weak.

D: TRBD1
V: TRBV18
J: TRBJ2-3
CDR3: CASSPRPAGGAKDTQYF

D: TRBD1
V: TRBV13
J: TRBJ1-2
CDR3: CASSGRTGGIYGYTF

D: NA
V: TRBV5-1
J: TRBJ1-1
CDR3: CASSLGRGTLNTEAFF

D: NA
V: TRBV20-1
J: TRBJ2-1
CDR3: CSANYNEQFF

D: NA
V: TRBV10-2
J: TRBJ1-5
CDR3: CASSESDRSNQPQHF

D: NA
V: TRBV6-1
J: TRBJ2-7
CDR3: CASSERDLEQYF

D: NA
V: TRBV5-1
J: TRBJ1-4
CDR3: CASSLGGHATNEKLFF

D: TRBD1
V: TRBV11-2
J: TRBJ1-1
CDR3: CASSLGGDRGYAFF

D: NA
V: TRBV10-3
J: TRBJ2-5
CDR3: CAISDAGLGETQYF

D: NA
V: TRBV7-8
J: TRBJ2-2
CDR3: CASSLGTNTGELFF

D: TRBD1
V: TRBV2
J: TRBJ1-5
CDR3: CASSGTGGNNQPQHF

D: TRBD1
V: TRBV6-5
J: TRBJ1-4
CDR3: CASSSPGTGNEKLFF

D: TRBD1
V: TRBV30
J: TRBJ1-1
CDR3: CAWGQGNTEAFF

D: NA
V: TRBV13
J: TRBJ1-6
CDR3: CASSLGGSPLHF

D: NA
V: TRBV30
J: TRBJ1-6
CDR3: CAWSWGGAVITLHF

D: NA
V: TRBV2
J: TRBJ2-5
CDR3: CASCWFTRGETQYF

D: NA
V: TRBV5-1
J: TRBJ2-7
CDR3: CASSPELVSYEQYF

D: NA
V: TRBV5-4
J: TRBJ2-7
CDR3: CASSLEYQRSYEQYF

D: TRBD2
V: TRBV6-5
J: TRBJ2-7
CDR3: CASSYSGGSSYEQYF

D: TRBD1
V: TRBV7-9
J: TRBJ1-6
CDR3: CASRTGPFNSPLHF

D: NA
V: TRBV11-2
J: TRBJ2-1
CDR3: CASSIQYNEQFF

D: TRBD1
V: TRBV6-6
J: TRBJ2-1
CDR3: CASIGTVSDNEQFF

D: TRBD1
V: TRBV5-1
J: TRBJ1-5
CDR3: CASSSGQVNQPQHF

D: NA
V: TRBV2
J: TRBJ1-2
CDR3: CASSEGRNYGYTF

D: NA
V: TRBV7-9
J: TRBJ2-3
CDR3: CASSPSTDTQYF

D: NA
V: TRBV3-1/TRBV3-2
J: TRBJ1-6
CDR3: CASSIQGNSPLHF

D: TRBD1
V: TRBV5-6
J: TRBJ1-1
CDR3: CASSFDRGLNTEAFF

D: TRBD2
V: TRBV7-8
J: TRBJ2-2
CDR3: CASRIVSAGGPGELFF

D: TRBD1
V: TRBV5-4
J: TRBJ2-7
CDR3: CASSFWTGDYEQYF

D: NA
V: TRBV3-1/TRBV3-2
J: TRBJ1-3
CDR3: CASSQAGVRGNTIYF

D: NA
V: TRBV14
J: TRBJ2-1
CDR3: CASSQGHNEQFF

D: NA
V: TRBV5-1
J: TRBJ2-7
CDR3: CASRQGDYEQYF

D: TRBD1
V: TRBV2
J: TRBJ1-1
CDR3: CASEGADRGNTEAFF

D: NA
V: TRBV7-9
J: TRBJ1-5
CDR3: CASSLETGQPQHF

D: TRBD1
V: TRBV7-9
J: TRBJ2-1
CDR3: CASSLAPDRAYNEQFF

D: NA
V: TRBV20-1
J: TRBJ1-5
CDR3: CSASFLQATSNQPQHF

D: TRBD1
V: TRBV9
J: TRBJ1-6
CDR3: CASSVSGGVNSPLHF

D: TRBD2
V: TRBV19
J: TRBJ2-3
CDR3: CASQGLAGETDTQYF

D: TRBD1
V: TRBV27
J: TRBJ2-1
CDR3: CASSLSTGGLHEQFF

D: NA
V: TRBV7-6
J: TRBJ1-5
CDR3: CASSLGRAPNQPQHF

D: NA
V: TRBV27
J: TRBJ1-2
CDR3: CASRTRGRYGYTF

D: NA
V: TRBV5-1
J: TRBJ2-2
CDR3: CASSWGDRDTGELFF

D: TRBD2
V: TRBV4-3
J: TRBJ2-3
CDR3: CASSPREGGTDTQYF

D: NA
V: TRBV6-2/TRBV6-3
J: TRBJ2-7
CDR3: CASSYETVRDEQYF

D: TRBD2
V: TRBV11-2
J: TRBJ2-3
CDR3: CASSQLGREGTDTQYF

D: NA
V: TRBV27
J: TRBJ2-5
CDR3: CASSWEETQYF

D: NA
V: TRBV6-5
J: TRBJ1-4
CDR3: CASSYSGPNGNEKLFF

D: NA
V: TRBV25-1
J: TRBJ2-5
CDR3: CASSLTETQYF

D: NA
V: TRBV6-5
J: TRBJ2-1
CDR3: CASSYSGSGEDEQFF

D: NA
V: TRBV10-1
J: TRBJ1-4
CDR3: CASRQGNEKLFF

D: TRBD1
V: TRBV5-4
J: TRBJ1-1
CDR3: CASSGGDSVAFF

D: NA
V: TRBV12-3/TRBV12-4
J: TRBJ2-3
CDR3: CASTSVREAAQYF

D: NA
V: TRBV12-5
J: TRBJ2-6
CDR3: CASGLDPNLSGANVLTF

D: NA
V: TRBV18
J: TRBJ2-7
CDR3: CASATGTQPYEQYF

D: TRBD1
V: TRBV6-5
J: TRBJ2-7
CDR3: CASSYGQVRGEQYF

D: TRBD2
V: TRBV6-5
J: TRBJ2-5
CDR3: CASSRAGRRETQYF

D: NA
V: TRBV18
J: TRBJ2-7
CDR3: CASSPKNLGEDEQYF

D: TRBD2
V: TRBV19
J: TRBJ2-5
CDR3: CASSILPLAGQETQYF

D: NA
V: TRBV18
J: TRBJ2-1
CDR3: CASSPAGNYNEQFF

D: NA
V: TRBV28
J: TRBJ2-7
CDR3: CASSRTDSYEQYF